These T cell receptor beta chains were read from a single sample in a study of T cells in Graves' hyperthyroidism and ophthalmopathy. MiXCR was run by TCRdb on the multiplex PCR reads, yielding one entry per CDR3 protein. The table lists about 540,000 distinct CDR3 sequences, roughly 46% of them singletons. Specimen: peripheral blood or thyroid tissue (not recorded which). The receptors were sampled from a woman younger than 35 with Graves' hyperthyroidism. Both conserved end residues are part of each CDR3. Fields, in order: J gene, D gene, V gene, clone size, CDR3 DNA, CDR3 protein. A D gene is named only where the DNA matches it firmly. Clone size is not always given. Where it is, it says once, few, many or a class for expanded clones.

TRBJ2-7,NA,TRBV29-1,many,TGCAGCGTTGAACTTGGCAGGAAGGGAGAGCAGTACTTC,CSVELGRKGEQYF
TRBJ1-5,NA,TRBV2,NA,TGTGCCGGTGGCGGCAATCAGCCCCAGCATTTT,CAGGGNQPQHF
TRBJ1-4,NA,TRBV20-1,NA,TGCAGTGTTCTAATACAGGGACGGAATGAAAAACTGTTTTTT,CSVLIQGRNEKLFF
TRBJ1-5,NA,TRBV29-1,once,TGCAGCGTGGCTGTCGGGGCAGGGGATCAGCCCCAGCATTTT,CSVAVGAGDQPQHF
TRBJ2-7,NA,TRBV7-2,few,TGTGCCAGCAGCTTGTACTCTGCACGGTTATACGAGCAGTACTTC,CASSLYSARLYEQYF
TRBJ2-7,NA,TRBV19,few,TGTGCCAGTAGTATTGCGGGCCACGAGCAGTACTTC,CASSIAGHEQYF
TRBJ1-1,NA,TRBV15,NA,TGTGCCACCAGCAGTGAACGAGGTAACACTGAAGCTTTCTTT,CATSSERGNTEAFF
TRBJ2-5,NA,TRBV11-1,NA,TGTGCCAGCAGTCCTCGGGGGGCCCGGGAGACCCAGTACTTC,CASSPRGARETQYF
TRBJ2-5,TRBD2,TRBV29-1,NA,TGCAGCGTCCATCATAGCGGGCCGGAGACCCAGTACTTC,CSVHHSGPETQYF
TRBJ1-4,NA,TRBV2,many,TGTGCCAGCAGTGAAGCGCGAGCGGATGAAAAACTGTTTTTT,CASSEARADEKLFF
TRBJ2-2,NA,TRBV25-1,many,TGTGCCAGCAGTGAATTTACGGGGGTGAACACCGGGGAGCTGTTTTTT,CASSEFTGVNTGELFF
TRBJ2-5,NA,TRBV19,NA,TGTGCCAGTAGTATTTGGGGGAGAGGAACCGGGGAGACCCAGTACTTC,CASSIWGRGTGETQYF
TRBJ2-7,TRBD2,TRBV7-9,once,TGCGCCAGCAGCCCAGGTCAAGGGGCGGGAGACTACGAGCAGTACTTC,CASSPGQGAGDYEQYF
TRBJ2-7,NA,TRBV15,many,TGTGCCACCAGCAGAGAGGGAGAACATAACGAGCAGTACTTC,CATSREGEHNEQYF
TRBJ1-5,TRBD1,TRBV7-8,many,TGTGCCAGCAGCTTAGACGGGACAGTCAATCAGCCCCAGCATTTT,CASSLDGTVNQPQHF
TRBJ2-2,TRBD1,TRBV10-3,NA,TGTGCCACGAGGGACAGGGGGCGATCCGGGGAGCTGTTTTTT,CATRDRGRSGELFF
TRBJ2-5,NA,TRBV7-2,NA,TGTGCCAGCAGCTTAGTTGGAATCCAGTACTTC,CASSLVGIQYF
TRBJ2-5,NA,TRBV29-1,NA,TGCAGCGTTGATAGCCACCAAGAGACCCAGTACTTC,CSVDSHQETQYF
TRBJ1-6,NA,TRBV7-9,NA,TGTGCCACCTCGGGCGGGGGAAAGAGCAATTCACCCCTCCACTTT,CATSGGGKSNSPLHF
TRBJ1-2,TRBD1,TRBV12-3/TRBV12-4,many,TGTGCCAGCAGTTTCAGCACAGGGGATGGCTACACCTTC,CASSFSTGDGYTF
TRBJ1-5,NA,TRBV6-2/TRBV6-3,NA,TGTGCCAGCAATACGCTACAGGGTGGGGTTCAGCCCCAGCATTTT,CASNTLQGGVQPQHF
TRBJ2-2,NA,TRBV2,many,TGTGCCAGCAGTGAGGTAGCCGTCCGGGAGCTGTTTTTT,CASSEVAVRELFF
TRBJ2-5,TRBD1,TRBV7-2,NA,TGTGCCAGCACGGACAGGGGTGTCCAAGAGACCCAGTACTTC,CASTDRGVQETQYF
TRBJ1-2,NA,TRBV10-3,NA,TGTGCCATCAGTGAGTCGACAGGCAAACACTATGGCTACACCTTC,CAISESTGKHYGYTF
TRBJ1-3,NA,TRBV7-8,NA,TGTGCCAGCAGCTTATATGGGGGGCTGAGCTCTGGAAACACCATATATTTT,CASSLYGGLSSGNTIYF
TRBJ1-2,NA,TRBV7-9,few,TGTGCCAGCAGCTTAGAGGGCCGTTTTAACTATGGCTACACCTTC,CASSLEGRFNYGYTF
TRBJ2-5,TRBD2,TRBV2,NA,TGTGCCACCGGGACTAGCTTTTCAGAGACCCAGTACTTC,CATGTSFSETQYF
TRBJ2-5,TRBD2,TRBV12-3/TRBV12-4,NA,TGTGCCAGCACCCCGGGGGGGTCGCGGCTCGGGACCCAGTACTTC,CASTPGGSRLGTQYF
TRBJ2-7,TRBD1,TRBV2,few,TGTGCCAGCAGGCCCCGAGGACAGGGGTTTGAGACCTACGAGCAGTACTTC,CASRPRGQGFETYEQYF
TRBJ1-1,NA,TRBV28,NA,TGTGCCAGCAGTTTATGGGAGAGGACTGAAGCTTTCTTT,CASSLWERTEAFF
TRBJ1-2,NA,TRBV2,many,TGTGCCAGCAGTGGGTTGGTTGGAGGGGATGATGGCTACACCTTC,CASSGLVGGDDGYTF
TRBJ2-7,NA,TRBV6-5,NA,TGTGCCAGCAGTTTTGAGAAAGGCTACGAGCAGTACTTC,CASSFEKGYEQYF
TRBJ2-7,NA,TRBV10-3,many,TGTGCCATTTCACGTGGGTTGAGCTCCTACGAGCAGTACTTC,CAISRGLSSYEQYF
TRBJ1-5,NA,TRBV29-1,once,TGCAGCGCCGGGGACGGACTTAGCAATCAGCCCCAGCATTTT,CSAGDGLSNQPQHF
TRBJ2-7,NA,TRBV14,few,TGTGCCAGCAGCCAAGCTGAGGGGCTCTCCTACGAGCAGTACTTC,CASSQAEGLSYEQYF
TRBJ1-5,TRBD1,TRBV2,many,TGTGCCAGCAGTGCGACAGGGGGTCATCAGCCCCAGCATTTT,CASSATGGHQPQHF
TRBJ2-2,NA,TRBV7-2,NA,TGTGCCAGCAGCTTAGGGAGCGCAAACACCGGGGAGCTGTTTTTT,CASSLGSANTGELFF
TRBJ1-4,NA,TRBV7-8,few,TGTGCCAGCAGCTTAAGTATACCTGCCCTAACCAATGAAAAACTGTTTTTT,CASSLSIPALTNEKLFF
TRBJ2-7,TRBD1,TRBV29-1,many,TGCAGCGTTGAGGGCCTGGCAGGGGGCTACGAGCAGTACTTC,CSVEGLAGGYEQYF
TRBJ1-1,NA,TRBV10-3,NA,TGTGCCATCAGTGACTTTGGGATAAACACTGAAGCTTTCTTT,CAISDFGINTEAFF
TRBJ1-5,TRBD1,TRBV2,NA,TGTGCCAGCAGTGTAACAGGGGGGAATCAGTCCCAGCATTTT,CASSVTGGNQSQHF
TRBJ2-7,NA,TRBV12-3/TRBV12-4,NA,TGTGCCAGCAGTAAGGGGCTAGACGAGCAGTACTTC,CASSKGLDEQYF
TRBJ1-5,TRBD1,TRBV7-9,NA,TGTGCCAGCAGCCGGGACAGGGCGGCGAGCAATCAGCCCCAGCATTTT,CASSRDRAASNQPQHF
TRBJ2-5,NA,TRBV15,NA,TGTGCCACCAGCACAAAGCCGGGACCCGGGGAGACCCAGTACTTC,CATSTKPGPGETQYF
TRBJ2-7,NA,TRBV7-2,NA,TGTGCCAGCAGCTGGACCGGGAGTGTCACCTACGAGCAGTACTTC,CASSWTGSVTYEQYF
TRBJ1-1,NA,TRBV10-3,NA,TGTGCCAGCAACCCGAGGGAGGGAGGAACTGAAGCTTTCTTT,CASNPREGGTEAFF
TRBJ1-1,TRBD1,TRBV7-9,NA,TGTGCCAGCAGCTTGGGGACAGGGGGCGCGGGAAACACTGAAGCTTTCTTT,CASSLGTGGAGNTEAFF